A selection of T cell receptor beta chains follows, all from one sample in a study of Ad26.COV2.S vaccination and SARS-CoV-2 variants. Generated by immunoSEQ multiplex PCR, the TCRdb table keeps only in-frame clones and is missing some. Among roughly 250,000 clones listed, roughly nine tenths were seen once. Sequences were derived from peripheral blood, sampled in a trial of Ad26.COV2.S vaccine versus placebo. The receptors come from a person aged 18-60 years who received the Ad26.COV2.S COVID-19 vaccine or a placebo. CDR3s include the opening cysteine and the closing phenylalanine or tryptophan.

TRBJ1-6 | TRBV4-3 | CASSLQGNSPLHF
TRBJ2-2 | TRBV5-6 | CASSFEFRGGTMFF
TRBJ2-3 | TRBV6-2/TRBV6-3 | CASSYEITGGSLRNTDTQYF
TRBJ2-5 | TRBV3-1/TRBV3-2 | CASSPNLGTAQETQYF
TRBJ1-2 | TRBV5-1 | CASTTGGANGYTF
TRBJ1-6 | TRBV11-2 | CASSPSNSPLHF
TRBJ2-3 | TRBV5-4 | CASGGTDTQYF
TRBJ2-5 | TRBV3-1/TRBV3-2 | CASRPTGTSGLQETQYF
TRBJ1-1 | TRBV11-2 | CASSPIGAKGNTEAFF
TRBJ1-5 | TRBV6-5 | CASSTGTNGDQPQHF
TRBJ2-5 | TRBV5-4 | CASSFSGGPETQYF
TRBJ1-6 | TRBV19 | CASGKVSSYNSPLHF
TRBJ2-7 | TRBV29-1 | CSVAGTEFYEQYF
TRBJ2-1 | TRBV6-5 | CASSRGLADEQFF
TRBJ1-1 | TRBV6-1 | CASSEERGKRSTEAFF
TRBJ1-2 | TRBV7-9 | CASSLKPRRHLNYGYTF
TRBJ2-5 | TRBV5-1 | CASSRAGWETQYF
TRBJ1-1 | TRBV30 | CACGQSNTEAFF
TRBJ2-7 | TRBV30 | CAWSVLHGTGRYEQYF
TRBJ2-1 | TRBV27 | CASSFDRWYNEQFF
TRBJ2-7 | TRBV13 | CASSHRGGLNYEQYF
TRBJ2-1 | TRBV24-1 | CATSDSPTRQFF
TRBJ2-1 | TRBV5-6 | CASSWRGQTNEQFF
TRBJ2-3 | TRBV24-1 | CATSPRGGPDTQYF
TRBJ2-1 | TRBV2 | CASSEWWTGKDNEQFF
TRBJ1-2 | TRBV18 | CASSLTPNREPRNYGYTF
TRBJ2-1 | TRBV7-9 | CASSPQTSGLEQFF
TRBJ2-1 | TRBV19 | CASSLSGGVLEEQFF
TRBJ1-4 | TRBV24-1 | CATSEVPFNRGQGFSTNEKLFF
TRBJ1-2 | TRBV2 | CASSEVEGYGYTF
TRBJ1-2 | TRBV5-4 | CASSLGVGEYGYTF
TRBJ2-2 | TRBV5-4 | CASSLLADDTGELFF
TRBJ2-1 | TRBV15 | CATSRDLSGTGSDNEQFF
TRBJ2-7 | TRBV4-2 | CASSQGPGSGTYEQYF
TRBJ1-4 | TRBV19 | CASGSDSEGEKLFF
TRBJ2-7 | TRBV6-2/TRBV6-3 | CASSPTGKNEQYF
TRBJ1-3 | TRBV27 | CASSDRSGNTIYF
TRBJ2-5 | TRBV5-4 | CASRAGGEETQYF
TRBJ2-2 | TRBV15 | CATSRDWAGGGTGELFF
TRBJ2-1 | TRBV4-1 | CASSQGAGRYNEQFF
TRBJ2-6 | TRBV19 | CASSSGPTWGSGANVLTF